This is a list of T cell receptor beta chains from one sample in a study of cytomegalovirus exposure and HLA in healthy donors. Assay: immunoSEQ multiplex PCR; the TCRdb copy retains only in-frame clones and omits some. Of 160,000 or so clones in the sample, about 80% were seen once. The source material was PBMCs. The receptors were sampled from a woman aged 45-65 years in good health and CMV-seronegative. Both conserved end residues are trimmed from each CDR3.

ASSRTGTGNFVEKLF TRBV5-1
SVEDFSGQGKYEQY TRBV29-1
ATRATGSTEAF TRBV15
ASSYRVSTRTGELF TRBV7-2
ASSLPTGSFMNTEAF TRBV28
ASSLFQGGYGYT TRBV27
ASSSGQKENGYT TRBV7-6
ASSLFRAVGPQH TRBV5-6
ASRPGGWGAYEQY TRBV28
ASSRDRQETQY TRBV6-5
ASSEYSTRNEQY TRBV25-1
ASTLGREGVDEQY TRBV5-1
ASSFVGQGGYEQY TRBV5-1
ASSEAQRTGYQPQH TRBV6-1
ASSPDPGSYEQY TRBV18
ASSLIRDSYGYT TRBV7-2
ASSTSRGGPSNTEAF TRBV2
ASSLDSYQPQH TRBV18
ASSLEGRTDTQY TRBV5-1
ASSRGGTGYT TRBV27
ASSPQGPRVTQY TRBV18
ASSEGLTGGY TRBV2
TSSLRDTGNQPQH TRBV1
ASSLITRGEQF TRBV5-1
ASSPGGNYGYT TRBV18
ASSDAVIILGYT TRBV28
ASRKGRGFGYEQF TRBV10-2
ASSGRLGYNEQF TRBV19
ASSQDWGQGITEAF TRBV4-2
ASSSSGKYGIQY TRBV28